Sequencing of this T cell receptor beta chain was carried out in a study of control samples from healthy donors and cancer patients. This CDR3 has 13 residues. Germline V lookup: CDR1 SQVTM, CDR2 ANQGSEA. Deletions cut 6 bases from V and 0 bases from J, with 11 bases between. TCRdb keeps only in-frame clones here, not all; method: immunoSEQ multiplex PCR. The repertoire has some 410,000 clones, approximately 92% of them found once; the top ten carry approximately 6.3%. Sequenced: PBMCs. The TCR originated in a man aged 40-49 years with head and neck cancer. This rearrangement joins TRBV29-1 to TRBJ1-2; tentatively, D is TRBD1 (5 bases). CDR3 amino acids: CSVGQGPNYGYTF. Here the CDR3 DNA reads TGCAGCGTGGGGCAGGGCCCTAACTATGGCTACACCTTC.